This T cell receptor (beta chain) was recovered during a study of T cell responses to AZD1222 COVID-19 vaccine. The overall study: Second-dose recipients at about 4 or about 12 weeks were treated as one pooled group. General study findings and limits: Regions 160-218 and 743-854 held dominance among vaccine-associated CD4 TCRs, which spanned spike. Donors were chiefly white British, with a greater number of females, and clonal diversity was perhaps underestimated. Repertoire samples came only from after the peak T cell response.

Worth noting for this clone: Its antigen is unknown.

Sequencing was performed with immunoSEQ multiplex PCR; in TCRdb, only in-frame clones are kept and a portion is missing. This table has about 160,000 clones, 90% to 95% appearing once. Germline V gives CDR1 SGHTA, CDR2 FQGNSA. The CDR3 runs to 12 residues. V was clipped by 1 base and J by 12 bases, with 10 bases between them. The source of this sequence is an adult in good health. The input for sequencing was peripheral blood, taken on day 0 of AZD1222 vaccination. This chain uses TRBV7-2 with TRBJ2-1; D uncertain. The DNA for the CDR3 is TGTGCCAGCAGCTTAGGCTCCCAGCCGCAGTTCTTC. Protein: CASSLGSQPQFF.